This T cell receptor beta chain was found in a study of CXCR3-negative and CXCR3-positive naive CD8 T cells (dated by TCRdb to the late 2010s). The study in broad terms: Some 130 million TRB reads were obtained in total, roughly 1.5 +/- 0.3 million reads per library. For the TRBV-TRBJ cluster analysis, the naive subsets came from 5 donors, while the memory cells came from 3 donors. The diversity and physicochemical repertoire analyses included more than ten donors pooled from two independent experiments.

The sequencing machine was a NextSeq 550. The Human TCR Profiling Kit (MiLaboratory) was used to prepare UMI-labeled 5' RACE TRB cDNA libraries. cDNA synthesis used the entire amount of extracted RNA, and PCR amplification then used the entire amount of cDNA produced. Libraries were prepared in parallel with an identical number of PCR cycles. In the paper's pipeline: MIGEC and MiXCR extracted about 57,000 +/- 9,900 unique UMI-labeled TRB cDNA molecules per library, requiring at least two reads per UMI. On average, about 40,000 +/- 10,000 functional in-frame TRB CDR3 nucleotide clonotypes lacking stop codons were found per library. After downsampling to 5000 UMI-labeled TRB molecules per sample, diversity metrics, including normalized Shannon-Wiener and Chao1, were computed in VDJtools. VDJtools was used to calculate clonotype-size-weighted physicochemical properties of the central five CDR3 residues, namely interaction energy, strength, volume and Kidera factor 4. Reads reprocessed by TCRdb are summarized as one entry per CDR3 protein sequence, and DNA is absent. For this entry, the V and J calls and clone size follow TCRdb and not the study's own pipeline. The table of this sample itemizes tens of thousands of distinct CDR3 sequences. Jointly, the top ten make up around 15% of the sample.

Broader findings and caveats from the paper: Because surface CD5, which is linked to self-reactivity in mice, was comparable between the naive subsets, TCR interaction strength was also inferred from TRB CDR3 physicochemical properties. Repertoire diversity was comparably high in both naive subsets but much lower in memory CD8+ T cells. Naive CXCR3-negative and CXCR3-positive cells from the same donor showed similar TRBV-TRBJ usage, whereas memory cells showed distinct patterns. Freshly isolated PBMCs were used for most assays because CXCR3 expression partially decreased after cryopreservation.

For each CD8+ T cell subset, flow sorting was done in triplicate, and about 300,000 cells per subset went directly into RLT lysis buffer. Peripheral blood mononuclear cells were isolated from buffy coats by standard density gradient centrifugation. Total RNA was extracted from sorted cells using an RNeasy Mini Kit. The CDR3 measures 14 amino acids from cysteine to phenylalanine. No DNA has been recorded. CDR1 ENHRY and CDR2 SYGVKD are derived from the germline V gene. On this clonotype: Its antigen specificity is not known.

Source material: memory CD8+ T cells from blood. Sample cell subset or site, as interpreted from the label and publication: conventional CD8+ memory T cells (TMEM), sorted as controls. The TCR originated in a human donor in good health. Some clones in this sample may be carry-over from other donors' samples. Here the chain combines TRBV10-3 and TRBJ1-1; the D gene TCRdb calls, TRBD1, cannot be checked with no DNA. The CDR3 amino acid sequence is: CAISERGAGTEAFF.